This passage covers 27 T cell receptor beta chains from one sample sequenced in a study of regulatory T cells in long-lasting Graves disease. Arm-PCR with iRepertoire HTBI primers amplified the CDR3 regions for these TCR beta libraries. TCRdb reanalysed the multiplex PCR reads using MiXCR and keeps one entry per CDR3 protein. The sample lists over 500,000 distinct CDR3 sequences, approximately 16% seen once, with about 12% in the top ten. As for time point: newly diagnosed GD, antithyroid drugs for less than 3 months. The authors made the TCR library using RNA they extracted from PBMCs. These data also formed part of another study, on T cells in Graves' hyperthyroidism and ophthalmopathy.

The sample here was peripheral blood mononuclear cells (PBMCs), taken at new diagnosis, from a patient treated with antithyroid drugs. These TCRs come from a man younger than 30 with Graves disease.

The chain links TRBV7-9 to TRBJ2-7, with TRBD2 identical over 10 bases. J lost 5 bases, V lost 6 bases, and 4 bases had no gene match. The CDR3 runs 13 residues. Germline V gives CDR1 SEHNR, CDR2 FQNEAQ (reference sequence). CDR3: CASSASGSHEQYF. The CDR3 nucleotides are TGTGCCAGCAGTGCTAGCGGGAGCCACGAGCAGTACTTC. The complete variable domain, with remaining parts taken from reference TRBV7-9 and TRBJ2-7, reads DTGVSQNPRHKITKRGQNVTFRCDPISEHNRLYWYRQTLGQGPEFLTYFQNEAQLEKSRLLSDRFSAERPKGSFSTLEIQRTEQGDSAMYLCASSASGSHEQYFGPGTRLTVT.

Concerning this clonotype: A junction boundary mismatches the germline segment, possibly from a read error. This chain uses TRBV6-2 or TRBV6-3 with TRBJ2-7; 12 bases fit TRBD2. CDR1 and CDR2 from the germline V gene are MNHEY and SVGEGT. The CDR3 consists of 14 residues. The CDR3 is CAGSRLAGAYEQYF. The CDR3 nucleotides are TGTGCCGGCAGTCGACTAGCGGGGGCCTACGAGCAGTACTTC.

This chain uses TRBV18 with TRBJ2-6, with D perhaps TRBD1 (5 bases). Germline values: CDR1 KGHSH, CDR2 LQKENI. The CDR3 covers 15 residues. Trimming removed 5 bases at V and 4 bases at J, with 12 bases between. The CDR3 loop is CASSNQGGGANVLTF. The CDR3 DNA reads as TGTGCCAGCTCAAATCAGGGTGGCGGGGCCAACGTCCTGACTTTC.

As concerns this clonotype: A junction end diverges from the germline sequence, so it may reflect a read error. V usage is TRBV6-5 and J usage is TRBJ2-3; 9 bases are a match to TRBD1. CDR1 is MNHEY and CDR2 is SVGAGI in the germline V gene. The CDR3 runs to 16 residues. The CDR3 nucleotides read TGTGCCAGCAGTTTATCGGGACAGGGTATCCAAGAGACCCAGTATTTC. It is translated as CASSLSGQGIQETQYF.

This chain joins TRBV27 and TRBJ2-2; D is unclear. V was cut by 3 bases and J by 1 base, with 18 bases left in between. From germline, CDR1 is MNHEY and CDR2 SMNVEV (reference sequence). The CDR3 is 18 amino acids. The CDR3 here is CASSFPPPGTKNTGELFF. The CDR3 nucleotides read TGTGCCAGCAGTTTTCCCCCTCCGGGTACCAAGAACACCGGGGAGCTGTTTTTT.

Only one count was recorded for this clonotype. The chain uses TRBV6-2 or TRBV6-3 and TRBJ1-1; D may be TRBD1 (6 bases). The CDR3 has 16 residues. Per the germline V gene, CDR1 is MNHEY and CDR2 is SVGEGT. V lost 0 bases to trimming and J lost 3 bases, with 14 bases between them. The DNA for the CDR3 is TGTGCCAGCAGTTACTCGAGTGGGGGCGCGGACACTGAAGCTTTCTTT. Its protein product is CASSYSSGGADTEAFF.

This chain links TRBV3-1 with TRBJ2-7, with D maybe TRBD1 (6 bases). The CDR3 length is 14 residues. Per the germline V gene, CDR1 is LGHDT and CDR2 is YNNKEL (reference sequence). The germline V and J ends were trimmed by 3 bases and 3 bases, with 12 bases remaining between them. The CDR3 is CASSQGAVGYEQYF. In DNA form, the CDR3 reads TGTGCCAGCAGCCAGGGGGCCGTGGGCTACGAGCAGTACTTC.

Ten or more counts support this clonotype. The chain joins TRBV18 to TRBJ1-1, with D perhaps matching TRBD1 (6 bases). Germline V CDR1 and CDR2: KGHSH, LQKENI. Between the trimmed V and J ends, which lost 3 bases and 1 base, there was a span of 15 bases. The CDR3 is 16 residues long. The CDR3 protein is CASSPRDTGANTEAFF. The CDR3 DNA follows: TGTGCCAGCTCACCCCGGGACACAGGAGCGAACACTGAAGCTTTCTTT. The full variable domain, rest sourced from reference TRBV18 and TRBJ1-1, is NAGVMQNPRHLVRRRGQEARLRCSPMKGHSHVYWYRQLPEEGLKFMVYLQKENIIDESGMPKERFSAEFPKEGPSILRIQQVVRGDSAAYFCASSPRDTGANTEAFFGQGTRLTVV.

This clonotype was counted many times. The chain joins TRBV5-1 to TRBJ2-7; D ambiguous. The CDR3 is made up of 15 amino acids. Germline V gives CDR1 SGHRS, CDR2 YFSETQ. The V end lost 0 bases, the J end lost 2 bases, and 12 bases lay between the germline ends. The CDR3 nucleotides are TGCGCCAGCAGCTTGGGCGGCAGCGCAACCTACGAGCAGTACTTC. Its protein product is CASSLGGSATYEQYF.

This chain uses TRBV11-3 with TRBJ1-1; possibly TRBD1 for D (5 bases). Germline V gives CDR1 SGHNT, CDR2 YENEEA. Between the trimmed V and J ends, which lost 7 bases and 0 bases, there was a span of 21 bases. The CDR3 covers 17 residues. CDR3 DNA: TGTGCCAGCATCGAGGGGACCCGTAGGAGCATGAACACTGAAGCTTTCTTT. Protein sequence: CASIEGTRRSMNTEAFF.

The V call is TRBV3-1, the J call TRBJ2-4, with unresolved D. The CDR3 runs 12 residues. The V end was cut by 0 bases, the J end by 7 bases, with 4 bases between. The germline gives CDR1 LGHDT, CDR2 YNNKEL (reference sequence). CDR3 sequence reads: CASSQDRNIQYF. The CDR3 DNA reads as TGTGCCAGCAGCCAAGATCGGAACATTCAGTACTTC.

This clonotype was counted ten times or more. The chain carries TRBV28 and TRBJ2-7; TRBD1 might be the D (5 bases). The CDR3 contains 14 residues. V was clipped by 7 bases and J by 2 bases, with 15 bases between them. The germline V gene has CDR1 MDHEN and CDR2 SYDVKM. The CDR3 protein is CASTLTGHAYEQYF. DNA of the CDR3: TGTGCCAGCACCTTAACAGGCCACGCCTACGAGCAGTACTTC.

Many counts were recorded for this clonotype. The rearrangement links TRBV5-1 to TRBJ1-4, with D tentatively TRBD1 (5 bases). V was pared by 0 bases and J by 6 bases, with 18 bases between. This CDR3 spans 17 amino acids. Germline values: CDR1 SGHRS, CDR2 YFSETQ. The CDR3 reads CASSLVYGEGTHEKLFF. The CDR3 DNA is TGCGCCAGCAGCTTGGTTTACGGGGAAGGGACCCATGAAAAACTGTTTTTT.

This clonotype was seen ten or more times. This CDR3 is CASSPGGEGIRETQYF. CDR3 sequence (DNA): TGTGCCAGCAGCCCGGGGGGCGAAGGAATTCGGGAGACCCAGTACTTC. The V and J genes are TRBV11-1 and TRBJ2-5, with D perhaps matching TRBD2 (7 bases). The V end was cut by 5 bases, the J end by 5 bases, with 21 bases between. Germline values: CDR1 SGHAT, CDR2 FQDESV (reference sequence). The length of the CDR3 is 16 residues. Full variable domain (missing parts from reference TRBV11-1 and TRBJ2-5): EAEVAQSPRYKITEKSQAVAFWCDPISGHATLYWYRQILGQGPELLVQFQDESVVDDSQLPKDRFSAERLKGVDSTLKIQPAELGDSAMYLCASSPGGEGIRETQYFGPGTRLLVL.

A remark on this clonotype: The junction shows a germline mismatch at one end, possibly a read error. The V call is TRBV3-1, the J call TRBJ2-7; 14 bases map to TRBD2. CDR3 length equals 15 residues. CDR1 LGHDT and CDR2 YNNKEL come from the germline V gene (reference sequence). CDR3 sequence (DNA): TGTGCCAGCAGCCAAGGGACTAGCGGGAGGCTCGAGCAGTGCTTC. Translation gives CASSQGTSGRLEQCF.

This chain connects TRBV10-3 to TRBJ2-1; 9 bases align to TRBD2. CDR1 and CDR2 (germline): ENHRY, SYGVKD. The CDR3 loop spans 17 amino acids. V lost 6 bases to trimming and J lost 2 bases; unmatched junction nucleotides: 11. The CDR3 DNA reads TGTGCCATCAGAGGTTCAGCGGGGGGTAGCCCCTACAATGAGCAGTTCTTC. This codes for CAIRGSAGGSPYNEQFF.

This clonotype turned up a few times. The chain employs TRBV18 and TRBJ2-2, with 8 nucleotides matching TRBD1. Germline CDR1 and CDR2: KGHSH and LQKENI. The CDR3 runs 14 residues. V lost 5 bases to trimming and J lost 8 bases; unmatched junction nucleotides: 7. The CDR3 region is CASSRGQGSGELFF. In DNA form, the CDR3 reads TGTGCCAGCTCAAGAGGACAGGGTTCGGGGGAGCTGTTTTTT.

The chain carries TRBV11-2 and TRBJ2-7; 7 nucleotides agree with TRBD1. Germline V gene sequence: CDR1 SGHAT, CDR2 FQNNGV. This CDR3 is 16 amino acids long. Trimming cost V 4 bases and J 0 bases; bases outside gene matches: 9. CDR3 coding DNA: TGTGCCAGCAGCTCGTTGGGGACAGCGAGCTCCTACGAGCAGTACTTC. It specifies CASSSLGTASSYEQYF.

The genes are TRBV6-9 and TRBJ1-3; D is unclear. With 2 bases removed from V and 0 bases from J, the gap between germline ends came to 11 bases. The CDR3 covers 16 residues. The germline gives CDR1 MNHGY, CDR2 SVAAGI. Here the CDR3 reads CASSYRSGASGNTIYF. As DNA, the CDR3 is TGTGCCAGCAGTTATAGATCAGGCGCCTCTGGAAACACCATATATTTT.

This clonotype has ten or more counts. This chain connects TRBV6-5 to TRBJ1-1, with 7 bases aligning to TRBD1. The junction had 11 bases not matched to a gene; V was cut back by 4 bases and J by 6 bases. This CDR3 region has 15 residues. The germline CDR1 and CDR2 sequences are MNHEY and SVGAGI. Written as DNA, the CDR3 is TGTGCCAGCAGTTTATGGACAGGTAGATCCCCTGAAGCTTTCTTT. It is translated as CASSLWTGRSPEAFF.

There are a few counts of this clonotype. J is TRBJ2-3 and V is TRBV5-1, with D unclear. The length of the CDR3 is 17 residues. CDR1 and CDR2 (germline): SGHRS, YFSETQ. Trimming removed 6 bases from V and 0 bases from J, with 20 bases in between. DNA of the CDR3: TGCGCCAGCACCCAAGGCCATGCGAGAGATAGCACAGATACGCAGTATTTT. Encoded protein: CASTQGHARDSTDTQYF. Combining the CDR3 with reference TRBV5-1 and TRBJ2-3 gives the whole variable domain KAGVTQTPRYLIKTRGQQVTLSCSPISGHRSVSWYQQTPGQGLQFLFEYFSETQRNKGNFPGRFSGRQFSNSRSEMNVSTLELGDSALYLCASTQGHARDSTDTQYFGPGTRLTVL.

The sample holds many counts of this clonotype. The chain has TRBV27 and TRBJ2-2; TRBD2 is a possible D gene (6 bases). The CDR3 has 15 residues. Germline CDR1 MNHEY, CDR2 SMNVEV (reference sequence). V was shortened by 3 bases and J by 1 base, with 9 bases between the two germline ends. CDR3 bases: TGTGCCAGCAGTTTGCGGGGAAAGAACACCGGGGAGCTGTTTTTT. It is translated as CASSLRGKNTGELFF.

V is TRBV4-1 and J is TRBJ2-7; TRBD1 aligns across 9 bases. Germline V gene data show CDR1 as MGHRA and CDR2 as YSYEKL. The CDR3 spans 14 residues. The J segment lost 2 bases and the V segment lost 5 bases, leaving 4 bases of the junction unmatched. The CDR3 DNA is TGCGCCAGCAGCAACAGGGGGCCCGCCTACGAGCAGTACTTC. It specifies CASSNRGPAYEQYF.

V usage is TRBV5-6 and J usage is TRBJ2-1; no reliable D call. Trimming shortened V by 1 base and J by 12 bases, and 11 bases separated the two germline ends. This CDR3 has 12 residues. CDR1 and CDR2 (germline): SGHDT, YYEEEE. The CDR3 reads CASSLTKGRQFF. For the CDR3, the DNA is TGTGCCAGCAGCTTGACCAAGGGCCGGCAGTTCTTC.

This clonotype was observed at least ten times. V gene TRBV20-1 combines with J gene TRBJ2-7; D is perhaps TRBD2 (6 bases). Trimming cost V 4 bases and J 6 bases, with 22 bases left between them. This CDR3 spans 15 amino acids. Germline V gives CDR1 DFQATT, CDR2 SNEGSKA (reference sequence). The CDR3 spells CSANGRSGVPREQYF. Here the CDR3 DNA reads TGCAGTGCTAATGGGCGCTCGGGGGTCCCTCGCGAGCAGTACTTC.

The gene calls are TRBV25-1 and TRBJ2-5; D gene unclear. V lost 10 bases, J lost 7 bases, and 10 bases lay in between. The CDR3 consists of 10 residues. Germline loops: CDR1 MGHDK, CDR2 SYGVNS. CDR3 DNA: TGTGCCAAAGGTGGAGTGACCCAGTACTTC. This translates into CAKGGVTQYF. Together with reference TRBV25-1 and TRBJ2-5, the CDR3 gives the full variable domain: EADIYQTPRYLVIGTGKKITLECSQTMGHDKMYWYQQDPGMELHLIHYSYGVNSTEKGDLSSESTVSRIRTEHFPLTLESARPSHTSQYLCAKGGVTQYFGPGTRLLVL.

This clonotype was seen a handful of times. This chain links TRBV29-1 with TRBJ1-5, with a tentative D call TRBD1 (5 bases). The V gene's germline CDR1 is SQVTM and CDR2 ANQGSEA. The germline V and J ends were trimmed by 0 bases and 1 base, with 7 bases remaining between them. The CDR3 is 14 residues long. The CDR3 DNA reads TGCAGCGTTGAAGACGGGGACAGCAATCAGCCCCAGCATTTT. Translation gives CSVEDGDSNQPQHF.